The entry below describes one T cell receptor (beta chain). Its antigen is not identified. This record comes from a study of T cells in Graves' hyperthyroidism and ophthalmopathy. Across the study: Peripheral blood specimens were obtained at initial diagnosis, prior to any treatment. Notes on the study in general: Ophthalmopathy was told apart from stable hyperthyroidism by a 13 V-J model.

Amplified TCR beta CDR3 regions derived from RNA transcripts. The TCR CDR3 first-round RT-PCR relied on the HTBI primer set. TCRdb processed the multiplex PCR reads anew with MiXCR; each CDR3 protein has one entry. The sample includes approximately 690,000 distinct CDR3 sequences, around 21% of them seen just once. Diagnoses used clinical symptoms, serum thyroxine and TRAb, thyroid ultrasound and orbital computed tomography. This CDR3 has 16 amino acids. The germline V gene encodes CDR1 MDHEN and CDR2 SYDVKM. The ends lost 4 bases at V and 0 bases at J; junction bases unmatched: 7. The material sequenced was blood. The receptor comes from a man aged 25 to 40 with Graves' ophthalmopathy. The V and J genes are TRBV28 and TRBJ1-1; 8 bases fit TRBD1. Written as DNA, the CDR3 is TGTGCCAGCAGTTCGCCGACAGGGGCCATGAACACTGAAGCTTTCTTT. It translates to CASSSPTGAMNTEAFF.